Listed here are 4 T cell receptor beta chains from one sample, sequenced in a study of shared clonotypes between healthy human individuals. Naive CD8 cells lacked CD45RO, underwent positive selection for CCR7 and left out terminally differentiated effector memory CD45RA+ cells. Sequenced by immunoSEQ multiplex PCR; TCRdb stores in-frame clones only, minus some. This sample carries roughly 1,800,000 clones, about 94% of them seen once, and the ten largest clones take 0.9% to 1.5%. Sequenced material: naive CD8+ T cells sorted from blood. These receptor sequences come from a man aged 18 to 30 in good health.

J is TRBJ1-6 and V is TRBV5-4; tentative D call: TRBD1 (5 bases). The ends were cut back, 0 bases at V and 2 bases at J, with 15 bases in the middle. This CDR3 region has 18 residues. Germline CDR1 SGHNT, CDR2 YYREEE (reference sequence). CDR3 sequence (DNA): TGTGCCAGCAGCTTGGCCGGGACCGGACCGGCCTATAATTCACCCCTCCACTTT. Translation gives CASSLAGTGPAYNSPLHF. Drawing the rest from reference TRBV5-4 and TRBJ1-6, the complete variable domain is ETGVTQSPTHLIKTRGQQVTLRCSSQSGHNTVSWYQQALGQGPQFIFQYYREEENGRGNFPPRFSGLQFPNYSSELNVNALELDDSALYLCASSLAGTGPAYNSPLHFGNGTRLTVT.

The chain recombines TRBV2 with TRBJ1-2, with TRBD1 matching 8 bases. V lost 11 bases, J lost 4 bases, and 9 bases stayed unmatched. The length of the CDR3 is 13 residues. Germline V gene lookup returns CDR1 SNHLY and CDR2 FYNNEI. CDR3 residues: CAGAQGGIYGYTF. CDR3 DNA: TGTGCCGGGGCACAGGGGGGGATCTATGGCTACACCTTC.

This clone was counted once. The chain couples TRBV7-9 to TRBJ2-2, with 9 bases fitting TRBD1. CDR1 is SEHNR, CDR2 FQNEAQ, per germline (reference sequence). This CDR3 region has 17 residues. The V segment lost 5 bases and the J segment 2 bases; nucleotides outside the gene matches: 9. The CDR3 bases are TGTGCCAGCAGCCCCGCCTCGGGACAGGGTAACACCGGGGAGCTGTTTTTT. Its translation: CASSPASGQGNTGELFF.

CDR3 region: CASSQDRGPEQFF. The CDR3 bases are TGCGCCAGCAGCCAAGACAGGGGTCCTGAGCAGTTCTTC. The rearrangement uses TRBV4-3 and TRBJ2-1; a possible D gene is TRBD1 (6 bases). CDR1 and CDR2 from the germline V gene are LGHNA and YSLEER. Trimming took off 0 bases at V and 9 bases at J, with 9 bases between the two ends. There are 13 residues in the CDR3.